This TCR beta chain is from a study of CD8 T cells in Susac syndrome (dated 2019 in TCRdb). The study in broad terms: Of the Susac syndrome patients who were sequenced, over five had clinically active disease and roughly 8 were in clinical remission. At blood withdrawal, Susac syndrome patients were either therapy-naive, taking corticosteroids (in some cases with IVIg as well), or taking IVIg alone. The study used repertoire sequencing to test whether antigen drove CD8+ T cell activation and differentiation in Susac syndrome. The study compared CD8+ T cell repertoire clonality among over ten healthy donors, around 14 Susac syndrome patients and fewer than 19 multiple sclerosis patients.

The CDR3 goes from the cysteine to the phenylalanine over 13 residues. The CDR3 DNA has 39 bases and is translated from base 1. Reading the germline V gene gives CDR1 SNHLY and CDR2 FYNNEI. The germline ends are 16 bases apart after V is trimmed by 6 bases and J by 8 bases. A note on this clonotype: Its antigen is not yet known. No much larger clonotype is one base removed from it; base qualities were not supplied.

RNA was extracted using the RNeasy kit, and 0.5 to 1 microgram was reverse transcribed with random hexamers. TCR beta CDR3 regions were amplified with the immunoSEQ multiplex PCR assay covering 54 Vbeta and 13 Jbeta segments. Bias from PCR amplification was corrected by using a synthetic template baseline for primer optimization and for computational correction. The authors processed their data as follows. Reads were annotated to V, D and J genes per IMGT and analyzed with immunoSEQ Analyzer, keeping only productive sequences. To calculate clonality, Shannon entropy was normalized by log2 of the number of productive unique sequences and then subtracted from one. Public and private clones were assessed among the 100 most prevalent clones of each patient and control. Clones were defined as Susac-specific if absent from the healthy and MS cohorts, from under 1,200 published viral clones and from other ImmuneACCESS disease sequences. TCRdb redid the processing of the public reads, applying fastp at Q25 and MiXCR, and retained in-frame beta chains. CDR3 protein sequences are deduplicated, and each keeps its most common genes and DNA. None of the V and J calls come from the authors' own analysis; TCRdb made them. The sample table lists around 170,000 distinct CDR3 sequences, over 90% of them with a count of one. 0.15% to 0.2% of the sample comes from the top ten.

High-throughput TCR beta sequencing profiled peripheral blood CD8+ and CD4+ T cells from healthy donors, Susac syndrome patients and multiple sclerosis patients. The Susac syndrome patients fulfilled recently defined diagnostic criteria for definite or probable disease. Bulk CD8+ and CD4+ T cells were purified by magnetic negative isolation, while CD8+ TEMRA cells were enriched using FACS. Blood was drawn into EDTA tubes, processed within 24 hours, and PBMCs were isolated by density gradient centrifugation. PBMCs intended for TCR sequencing were cryopreserved in liquid nitrogen and were subsequently thawed in a 37 degrees C water bath. The sorted or isolated CD4+, CD8+ and CD8+ TEMRA cells reached a purity of at least 90%. Overall study results and their limits: In the total CD8+ and CD8+ TEMRA repertoires, sixteen and five Susac-specific public clones, respectively, were identified. The study acknowledged that relatively few individuals were included in the TCR sequencing and HLA analysis. Susac syndrome CD8+ repertoires showed clonal expansion, highest in CD8+ TEMRA cells and greater in clinically active than remitting patients.

Sequencing used CD8+ T cells from PBMCs. This clonotype was sampled from a human donor with Susac syndrome. Recombination linked TRBV2 to TRBJ1-2; the D gene is perhaps TRBD1, from 5 matching bases. The nucleotide sequence is TGTGCCAGCAGGGAACCAGGGTGGGACGGCTACACCTTC. This encodes CASREPGWDGYTF.